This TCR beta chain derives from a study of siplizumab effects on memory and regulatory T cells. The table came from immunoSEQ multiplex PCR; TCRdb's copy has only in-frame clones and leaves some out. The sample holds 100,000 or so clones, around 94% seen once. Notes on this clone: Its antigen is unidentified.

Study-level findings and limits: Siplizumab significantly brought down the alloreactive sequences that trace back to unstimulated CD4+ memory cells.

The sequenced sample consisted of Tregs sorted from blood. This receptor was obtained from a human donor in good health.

The CDR3: CASSPMTSGNEQFF. The CDR3 region has the DNA TGTGCCAGCTCACCAATGACTAGCGGGAATGAGCAGTTCTTC. This chain joins TRBV18 and TRBJ2-1, with 10 bases fitting TRBD2. CDR3 length equals 14 residues. V was pared by 2 bases and J by 7 bases, with 2 bases of the junction left unmatched. The V gene's germline CDR1 is KGHSH and CDR2 LQKENI.